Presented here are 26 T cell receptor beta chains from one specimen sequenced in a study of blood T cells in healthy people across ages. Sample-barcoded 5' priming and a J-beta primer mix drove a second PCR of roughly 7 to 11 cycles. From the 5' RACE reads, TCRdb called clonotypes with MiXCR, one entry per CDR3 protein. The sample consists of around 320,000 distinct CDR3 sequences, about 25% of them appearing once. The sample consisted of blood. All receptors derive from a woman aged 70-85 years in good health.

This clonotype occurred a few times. The CDR3 region is CASSTFDHNEQFF. The CDR3 DNA reads as TGTGCCAGCAGCACCTTCGACCATAATGAGCAGTTCTTC. The gene calls are TRBV7-2 and TRBJ2-1; no definite D call. The CDR3 spans 13 residues. V gave up 5 bases and J gave up 7 bases, with 12 bases separating them. Germline V CDR1 and CDR2: SGHTA, FQGNSA.

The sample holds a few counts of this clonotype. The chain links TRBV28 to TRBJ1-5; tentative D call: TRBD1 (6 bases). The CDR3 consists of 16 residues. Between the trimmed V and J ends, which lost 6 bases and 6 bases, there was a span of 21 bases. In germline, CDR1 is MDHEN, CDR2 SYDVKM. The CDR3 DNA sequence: TGTGCCAGCAGCGCGCCAACTGGGGGGCAGGGTCAGCCCCAGCATTTT. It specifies CASSAPTGGQGQPQHF. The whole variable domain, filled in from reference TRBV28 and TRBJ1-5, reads DVKVTQSSRYLVKRTGEKVFLECVQDMDHENMFWYRQDPGLGLRLIYFSYDVKMKEKGDIPEGYSVSREKKERFSLILESASTNQTSMYLCASSAPTGGQGQPQHFGDGTRLSIL.

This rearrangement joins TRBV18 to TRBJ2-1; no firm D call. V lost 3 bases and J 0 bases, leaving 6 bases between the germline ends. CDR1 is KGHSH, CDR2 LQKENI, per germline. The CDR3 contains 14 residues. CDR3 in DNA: TGTGCCAGCTCACCCAGCCGCTCCTACAATGAGCAGTTCTTC. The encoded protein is CASSPSRSYNEQFF.

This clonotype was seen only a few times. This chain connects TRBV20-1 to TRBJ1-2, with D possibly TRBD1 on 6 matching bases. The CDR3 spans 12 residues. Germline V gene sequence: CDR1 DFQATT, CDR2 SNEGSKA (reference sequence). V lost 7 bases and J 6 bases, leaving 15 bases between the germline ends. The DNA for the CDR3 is TGCAGTGTCATACAGGGCGATGATGGCTACACCTTC. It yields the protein CSVIQGDDGYTF.

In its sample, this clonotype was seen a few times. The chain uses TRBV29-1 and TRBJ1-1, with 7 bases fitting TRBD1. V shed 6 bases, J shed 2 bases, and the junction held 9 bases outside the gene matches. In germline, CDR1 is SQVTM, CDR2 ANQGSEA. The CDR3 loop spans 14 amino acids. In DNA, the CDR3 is TGCAGCGTGGGATTGACAGGGAGAAACACTGAAGCTTTCTTT. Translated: CSVGLTGRNTEAFF.

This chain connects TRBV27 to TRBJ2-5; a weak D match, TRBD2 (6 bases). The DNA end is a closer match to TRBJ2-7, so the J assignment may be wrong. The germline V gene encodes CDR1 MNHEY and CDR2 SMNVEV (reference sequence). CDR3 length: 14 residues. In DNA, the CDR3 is TGTGCCAGCAGTTCCTCGACTAGCTCCTACGAGCAGTACTTC. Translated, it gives CASSSSTSSYEQYF.

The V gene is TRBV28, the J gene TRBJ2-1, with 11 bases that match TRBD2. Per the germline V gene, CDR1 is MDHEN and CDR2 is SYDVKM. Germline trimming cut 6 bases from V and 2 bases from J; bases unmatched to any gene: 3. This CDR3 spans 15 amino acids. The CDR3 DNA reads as TGTGCCAGCAGGTTACTAGCGGGAGCCTACAATGAGCAGTTCTTC. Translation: CASRLLAGAYNEQFF.

As DNA, the CDR3 is TGTGCCAGCAGTTCAAACCGCGGGACAGGGCAGGAGACCCAGTACTTC. It yields the protein CASSSNRGTGQETQYF. The chain combines TRBV28 with TRBJ2-5, with 9 bases lining up with TRBD1. The V gene end was trimmed by 4 bases and the J gene end by 5 bases; junction bases not matched to a gene: 11. CDR3 length: 16 amino acids. In germline, CDR1 is MDHEN, CDR2 SYDVKM.

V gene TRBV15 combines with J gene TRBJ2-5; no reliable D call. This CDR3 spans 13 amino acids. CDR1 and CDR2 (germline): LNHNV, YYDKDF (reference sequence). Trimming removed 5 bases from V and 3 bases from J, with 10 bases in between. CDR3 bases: TGTGCCACCAGCCGATCGTTTGAAGAGACCCAGTACTTC. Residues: CATSRSFEETQYF.

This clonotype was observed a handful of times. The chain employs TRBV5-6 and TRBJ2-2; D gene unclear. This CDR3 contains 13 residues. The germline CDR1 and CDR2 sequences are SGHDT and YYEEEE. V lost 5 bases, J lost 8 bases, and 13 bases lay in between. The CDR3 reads CASRSGSWGELFF. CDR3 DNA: TGTGCCAGCAGGTCCGGGTCCTGGGGGGAGCTGTTTTTT.

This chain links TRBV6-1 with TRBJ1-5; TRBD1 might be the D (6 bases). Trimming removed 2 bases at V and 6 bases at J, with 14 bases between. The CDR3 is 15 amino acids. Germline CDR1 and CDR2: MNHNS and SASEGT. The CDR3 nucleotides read TGTGCCAGCAGTGAATTGGGGGCAGCGGGTCAGCCCCAGCATTTT. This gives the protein CASSELGAAGQPQHF.

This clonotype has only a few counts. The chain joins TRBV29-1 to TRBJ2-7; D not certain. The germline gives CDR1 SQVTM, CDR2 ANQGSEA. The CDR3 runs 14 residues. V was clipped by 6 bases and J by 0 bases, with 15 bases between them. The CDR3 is CSVLWRGSSYEQYF. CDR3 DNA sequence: TGCAGCGTGCTATGGAGAGGAAGCTCCTACGAGCAGTACTTC.

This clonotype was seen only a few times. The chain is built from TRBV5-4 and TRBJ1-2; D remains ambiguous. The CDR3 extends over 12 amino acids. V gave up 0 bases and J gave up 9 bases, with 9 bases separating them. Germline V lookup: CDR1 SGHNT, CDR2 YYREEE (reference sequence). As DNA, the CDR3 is TGTGCCAGCAGCTTGGCTGGGAATAGCTACACCTTC. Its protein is CASSLAGNSYTF.

The CDR3 sequence: CASSLRFGGAAENYEQYF. CDR3 nucleotides: TGCGCCAGCAGCCTTCGCTTCGGGGGTGCGGCGGAAAACTACGAGCAGTACTTC. This chain links TRBV4-1 with TRBJ2-7, with a possible D match to TRBD2 (6 bases). Trimming stripped 4 bases from V and 3 bases from J, with 25 bases between. Germline CDR1 and CDR2: MGHRA and YSYEKL. There are 18 residues in the CDR3.

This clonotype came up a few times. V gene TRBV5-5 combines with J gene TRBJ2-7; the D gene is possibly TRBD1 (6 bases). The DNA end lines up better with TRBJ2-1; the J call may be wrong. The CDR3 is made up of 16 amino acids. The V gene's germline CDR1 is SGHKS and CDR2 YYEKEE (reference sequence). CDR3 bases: TGTGCCAGCAGCTTAAGGTTCCCAGGACAGTCGGTTGAGCAGTTCTTC. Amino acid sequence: CASSLRFPGQSVEQFF.

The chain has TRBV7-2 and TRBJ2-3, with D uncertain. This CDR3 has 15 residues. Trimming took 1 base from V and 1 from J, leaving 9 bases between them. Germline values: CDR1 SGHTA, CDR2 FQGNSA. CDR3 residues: CASSLGGIGTDTQYF. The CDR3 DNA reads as TGTGCCAGCAGCTTAGGGGGAATTGGCACAGATACGCAGTATTTT.

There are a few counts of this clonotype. CDR3 protein: CSVEKASGAGPYEQYF. As DNA, the CDR3 is TGCAGCGTTGAAAAAGCTAGTGGAGCGGGTCCCTACGAGCAGTACTTC. The genes are TRBV29-1 and TRBJ2-7; tentatively, D is TRBD2 (6 bases). From germline, CDR1 is SQVTM and CDR2 ANQGSEA. Deletions cut 2 bases from V and 2 bases from J, with 19 bases between. The CDR3 loop spans 16 amino acids.

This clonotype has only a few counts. CDR3 sequence (DNA): TGTGCCAGCAAACCGCCGGGACATGTGGGTGGAAACACCATATATTTT. This gives the protein CASKPPGHVGGNTIYF. The genes are TRBV12-3 or TRBV12-4 and TRBJ1-3, with a tentative D call TRBD1 (6 bases). V was cut by 7 bases and J by 3 bases, with 19 bases left in between. CDR3 length: 16 amino acids.

The chain's CDR3 is CASSYEGRQLYGYTF. In DNA, the CDR3 is TGTGCCAGCAGTTACGAAGGCAGGCAACTCTATGGCTACACCTTC. The chain uses TRBV6-2 or TRBV6-3 and TRBJ1-2; D is undetermined. Germline loops: CDR1 MNHEY, CDR2 SVGEGT. V was pared by 2 bases and J by 4 bases, with 14 bases between. The CDR3 contains 15 residues.

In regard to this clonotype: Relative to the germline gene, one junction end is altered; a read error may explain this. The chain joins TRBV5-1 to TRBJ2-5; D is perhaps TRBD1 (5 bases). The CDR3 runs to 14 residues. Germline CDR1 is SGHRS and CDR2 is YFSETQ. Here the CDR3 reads CASSLGQTYNEQLF. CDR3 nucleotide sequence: TGCGCCAGCAGCTTGGGACAGACTTACAATGAGCAGCTCTTC.

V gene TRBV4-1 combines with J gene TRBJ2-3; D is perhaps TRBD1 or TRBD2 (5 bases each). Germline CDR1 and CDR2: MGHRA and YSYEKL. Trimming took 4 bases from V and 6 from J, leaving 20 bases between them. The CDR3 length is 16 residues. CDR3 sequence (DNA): TGCGCCAGCAGCCCAAGGGGATCGGGATCGGCGGATACGCAGTATTTT. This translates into CASSPRGSGSADTQYF.

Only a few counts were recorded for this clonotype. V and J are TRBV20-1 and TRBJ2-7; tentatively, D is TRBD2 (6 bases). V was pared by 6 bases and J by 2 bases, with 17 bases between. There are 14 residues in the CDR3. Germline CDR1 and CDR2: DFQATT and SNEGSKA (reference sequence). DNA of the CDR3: TGCAGTGCCCCCTCCCGGACTATCCCCTACGAGCAGTACTTC. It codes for CSAPSRTIPYEQYF.

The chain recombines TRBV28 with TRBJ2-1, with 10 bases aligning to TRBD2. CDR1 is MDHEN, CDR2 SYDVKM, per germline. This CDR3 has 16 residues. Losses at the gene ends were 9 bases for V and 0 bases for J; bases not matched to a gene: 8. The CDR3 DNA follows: TGTGCCAGTTTAACCCCTAGCGGGAGCTCCTACAATGAGCAGTTCTTC. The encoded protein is CASLTPSGSSYNEQFF.

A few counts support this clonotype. The CDR3 region has the DNA TGTGCCAGCAGCCCAATTCTTGGACGCCCCTCTGGAAACACCATATATTTT. Translated: CASSPILGRPSGNTIYF. The rearrangement links TRBV7-9 to TRBJ1-3; D not resolved. CDR3 length: 17 residues. CDR1 is SEHNR, CDR2 FQNEAQ, per germline (reference sequence). V was clipped by 5 bases and J by 0 bases, with 17 bases between them.

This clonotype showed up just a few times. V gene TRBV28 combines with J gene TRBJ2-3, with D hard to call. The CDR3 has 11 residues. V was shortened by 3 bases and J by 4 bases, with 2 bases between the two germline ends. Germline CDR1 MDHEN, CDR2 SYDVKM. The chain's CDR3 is CASSLPDTQYF. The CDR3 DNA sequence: TGTGCCAGCAGTTTGCCAGATACGCAGTATTTT.

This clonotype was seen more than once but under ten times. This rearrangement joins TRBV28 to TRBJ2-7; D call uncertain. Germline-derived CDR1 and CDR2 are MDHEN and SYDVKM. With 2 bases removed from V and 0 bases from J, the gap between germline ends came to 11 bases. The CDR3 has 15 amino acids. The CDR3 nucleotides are TGTGCCAGCAGTTTACGTCAAAGGAGCTCCTACGAGCAGTACTTC. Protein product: CASSLRQRSSYEQYF.